The 2 T cell receptor beta chains presented below share a single source sample, sequenced in a study of blood T cell repertoires in COVID-19. Produced via immunoSEQ multiplex PCR; TCRdb's table is partial and in-frame only. The repertoire consists of approximately 200,000 clones, with around 85% occurring once and the leading ten covering 5.1%. Sequencing was performed on peripheral blood. The receptor set was obtained from a human donor in a cohort sampled during active COVID-19.

The chain carries TRBV30 and TRBJ2-7; D might be TRBD1 (6 bases). The V end lost 0 bases, the J end lost 0 bases, and 15 bases lay between the germline ends. The CDR3 spans 16 residues. CDR1 and CDR2 from the germline V gene are GTSNPN and SVGIG (reference sequence). The CDR3, as DNA: TGTGCCTGGAGTGTCCGGGTGACAGGTCACTCCTACGAGCAGTACTTC. Amino acid sequence: CAWSVRVTGHSYEQYF.

The genes are TRBV7-8 and TRBJ2-7; 14 bases fit TRBD2. This CDR3 spans 15 amino acids. Per germline, CDR1 SGHVS and CDR2 FQNEAQ. Trimming took 5 bases from V and 5 from J; bases not matched to a gene: 5. The CDR3 nucleotides are TGTGCCAGCAGCACGACTAGCGGGAGGGCGAACGAGCAGTACTTC. It codes for CASSTTSGRANEQYF. Looking up the rest from reference TRBV7-8 and TRBJ2-7 gives the full variable domain: GAGVSQSPRYKVAKRGQDVALRCDPISGHVSLFWYQQALGQGPEFLTYFQNEAQLDKSGLPSDRFFAERPEGSVSTLKIQRTQQEDSAVYLCASSTTSGRANEQYFGPGTRLTVT.